This T cell receptor (beta chain) is drawn from a study of regulatory T cells in long-lasting Graves disease (dated by TCRdb to the early 2020s). Background for the entire study: In the newly diagnosed Graves' disease group, patients had been taking antithyroid drugs for less than 3 months. A total of 35 or so samples underwent TCR sequencing: around 13 from persistent and about 20 from newly diagnosed Graves' disease patients. Peripheral blood TCR sequencing and RNA sequencing compared persistent Graves' disease patients with newly diagnosed Graves' disease patients. The study was registered as a clinical trial and conducted in China.

This clonotype has a handful of counts. The antigen this receptor binds is unknown. Base qualities are not recorded, but no much larger clone differs from it by a single base. Receptor libraries were prepared by multiplex PCR. Reads for this sample came from an Illumina HiSeq 4000. CDR3 regions were amplified by Arm-PCR with iRepertoire HTBI primers to construct TCR beta libraries. Gel purification was performed on PCR products prior to sequencing. The authors processed their data as follows. Across samples, some 62 TRBV and 15 or so TRBJ segments were identified and used for gene usage analysis of CDR3 amino acid clonotypes. COPE and FqMerger were used to merge filtered high-quality paired reads into contigs. BLAST was used to align contigs to IMGT TRBV, TRBD and TRBJ reference genes, and CDR3 was defined according to IMGT. Any clonotype with a frequency above 0.1% was classified as a highly expanded clone. Repertoire diversity was measured by Shannon entropy, and V-J evenness by the Gini coefficient. A clonotype was considered public if more than one individual shared it. In TCRdb, the public reads were trimmed at Q25 with fastp and aligned with MiXCR, with productive beta chains retained. Entries that share a CDR3 protein sequence are merged under the most common genes and DNA. TCRdb's processing, not the study's, gives the V and J calls here. The sample table records about 210,000 distinct CDR3 sequences; less than 20% of these occur just once. 12% of the sample comes from the top ten.

Here is what the overall study found, with its caveats: Persistent patients shared more public clonotypes among themselves (approximately 2,500) than newly diagnosed patients did (over 950). Sequencing and analysis were limited to the TCR beta chain. The authors acknowledged the small sample size as a limitation that may reduce accuracy. Because the primary lesion, thyroid tissue, could not be accessed, the study looked at peripheral blood alone. Persistent disease showed preferential use of TRBV28, TRBJ1-2 and TRBJ2-5, whereas newly diagnosed disease favored TRBV20-1 and TRBJ2-1. Compared with newly diagnosed patients, persistent Graves' disease patients had lower TCR Shannon entropy and fewer highly expanded clones, which suggests clonal expansion.

The cysteine opens and the phenylalanine closes a CDR3 of 15 amino acids. Left in the record is the CDR3 DNA by itself, 45 bases read in frame from the first base. The germline V gene provides CDR1 KGHSH and CDR2 LQKENI. A distance of 11 bases separates the germline ends of V and J, which lose 3 bases and 0 bases respectively. This specimen's time point label, per the study, means: newly diagnosed GD, antithyroid drugs for less than 3 months. For both TCR sequencing and RNA sequencing, RNA was extracted from PBMCs in TRIzol. The diagnosis of Graves' disease was made according to American Thyroid Association guidelines. The patients came from an endocrinology department in Xi'an, China. Each patient gave roughly 8.4 milliliters of peripheral blood, collected in an EDTA anticoagulant tube. PBMCs were isolated by Ficoll Paque Plus density gradient separation without further T cell sorting. An Agilent 2100 Bioanalyzer and agarose gel were used to check RNA quality, and a NanoDrop 2000 was used to measure RNA concentration.

The sample also formed part of further work on T cells in Graves' hyperthyroidism and ophthalmopathy. Per that second paper: Stable Graves' hyperthyroidism was defined as the absence of progression to ophthalmopathy over 18 months of follow-up. The hyperthyroidism patients were between 18 and 65 years old and newly diagnosed, with a disease duration of less than 2 months. Any patient with an uncontrolled infection, another autoimmune disease, pregnancy or lactation was excluded. Diagnoses were based on clinical symptoms, serum thyroxine and TRAb, thyroid ultrasound and orbital computed tomography. The first round of RT-PCR for the TCR CDR3 was performed with the HTBI primer set and the Qiagen OneStep RT-PCR kit. Most expanded thyroid clonotypes (frequency above 0.001) were also found in blood, which suggests that blood repertoires may mirror thyroid immune responses. Ophthalmopathy was separated from stable hyperthyroidism by a 13 V-J signature model, with approximately 86% sensitivity and about 81% specificity obtained in cross-validation and 80%/75% obtained in testing. In validation, the model predicted progression to ophthalmopathy with approximately 69% sensitivity and 72.22% specificity, a median of approximately 6.7 months before onset. To identify distinguishing TCR V-J signatures, a discovery cohort of some 100 patients was used, comprising 43 with Graves' ophthalmopathy and some 57 with stable Graves' hyperthyroidism. Prospective prediction of ophthalmopathy was tested in an independent validation cohort consisting of 18 hyperthyroidism patients and over 15 patients who later progressed to ophthalmopathy. The approximately 100 discovery patients were randomly split 7:3 into training and test sets. In about 6 Graves' hyperthyroidism patients, the study also compared T-cell repertoires from thyroid tissue with T-cell repertoires from blood. Following sampling, methimazole starting at 30 mg daily was given to hyperthyroidism patients, and high-dose intravenous methylprednisolone was given to ophthalmopathy patients. A second multiplex PCR round built the libraries, followed by size selection and purification. The libraries were sequenced on an Illumina HiSeq2000 using paired-end 100 bp reads. SOAPnuke was used to process the raw data, throwing out any read that contained adapters or uncalled bases, had a mean Phred below 15, or lacked an exact constant-primer or identifier match. High-quality paired reads were merged using COPE v1.2.5, and each unique nucleotide sequence was defined as a clonotype. Clonotypes were aligned to IMGT TRBV, TRBD and TRBJ reference segments using MiTCR v1.1. Analysis was restricted to V-J combinations with a frequency above 0.0001, which covered about 99% of repertoires. A TCS score was defined as the ratio between F50 (clonal expansion) and ExV (chaos), using BLOSUM62-based TCRdist between CDR3 peptides within each V-J. Welch's t-statistics and random forest reduced just over 500 V-J features to roughly 13, which were used in a naive Bayes classifier (R e1071). Sample size was not statistically predetermined, and investigators were not blinded to group allocation. The paper reports TCR Vbeta CDR3 sequencing of approximately 140 peripheral blood samples: some 41 ophthalmopathy, about 75 hyperthyroidism and approximately 17 progressor patients.

The chain joins TRBV18 to TRBJ1-2; the D region possibly corresponds to TRBD1 (5 bases align). This material consisted of peripheral blood mononuclear cells (PBMCs), taken at new diagnosis, from a patient treated with antithyroid drugs. The sequence was obtained from a woman aged 25 to 39 with Graves disease. Donor details come from another sample of the same person, matched by shared clones. The sequence in DNA is TGTGCCAGCTCACCCTTGGGGGACCCTAACTATGGCTACACCTTC. Its protein product is CASSPLGDPNYGYTF.